The 29 T cell receptor beta chains in this list originate from one sample, sequenced in a study of metastatic and nonmetastatic thyroid tumors. Until they underwent thyroid surgery, no patient had received any treatment. MiXCR was used by TCRdb to re-call the PCR reads. The sample consists of roughly 12,000 clones, around 31% of them appearing once. Sequencing was carried out using tumor tissue. These receptors all come from a female donor with papillary thyroid cancer or a benign thyroid nodule (not recorded which). Some clones in this sample may be carry-over from other donors' samples.

The sample holds many counts of this clone. The rearrangement joins TRBV3-1 to TRBJ2-1; tentative D call: TRBD2 (7 bases). From germline, CDR1 is LGHDT and CDR2 YNNKEL (reference sequence). The CDR3 consists of 19 residues. With 0 bases removed from V and 0 bases from J, the gap between germline ends came to 18 bases. CDR3 sequence (DNA): TGTGCCAGCAGCCAAGATGTTTCGGGGGGCTCAAGCTCCTACAATGAGCAGTTCTTC. It codes for CASSQDVSGGSSSYNEQFF.

This clone was recorded at least ten times. The junction shows a germline mismatch at one end, possibly a read error. This same CDR3 is encoded by further DNA sequences in the sample. The rearrangement joins TRBV28 to TRBJ1-3; D is perhaps TRBD1 (6 bases). The CDR3 loop spans 16 amino acids. Germline loops: CDR1 MDHEN, CDR2 SYDVKM. CDR3 amino acids: CASSFLQGLSGNTIYF. Written as DNA, the CDR3 is TGTGCCAGCAGTTTCCTACAGGGACTCTCTGGAAACACCATATACTTT.

V is TRBV5-1 and J is TRBJ2-7; no definite D call. Germline values: CDR1 SGHRS, CDR2 YFSETQ. The CDR3 covers 17 residues. Trimming removed 0 bases at V and 2 bases at J, with 18 bases between. CDR3 amino acids: CASSLAERVNPAYEQYF. The CDR3 bases are TGCGCCAGCAGCTTGGCGGAAAGAGTCAACCCGGCCTACGAGCAGTACTTC.

This clone appeared a few times. The chain has TRBV6-1 and TRBJ2-7; 8 nucleotides agree with TRBD2. V lost 6 bases, J lost 0 bases, and 7 bases stayed unmatched. This CDR3 is 15 amino acids long. Germline CDR1 and CDR2: MNHNS and SASEGT. CDR3 nucleotides: TGTGCCAGCAGAAGGACTAGCCCAAACTCCTACGAGCAGTACTTC. This gives the protein CASRRTSPNSYEQYF.

By frequency in the sample, this clone is medium-sized (0.01 to 0.1%). CDR3 residues: CASNYPVVGEYEQFF. Written as DNA, the CDR3 is TGTGCCAGCAATTACCCTGTAGTTGGGGAATATGAGCAGTTCTTC. The rearrangement links TRBV28 to TRBJ2-1; unclear D gene. V gave up 7 bases and J gave up 8 bases, with 21 bases separating them. The germline gives CDR1 MDHEN, CDR2 SYDVKM. CDR3 length equals 15 residues. Based on the CDR3 plus reference TRBV28 and TRBJ2-1, the full variable domain is DVKVTQSSRYLVKRTGEKVFLECVQDMDHENMFWYRQDPGLGLRLIYFSYDVKMKEKGDIPEGYSVSREKKERFSLILESASTNQTSMYLCASNYPVVGEYEQFFGPGTRLTVL.

This clone qualifies as medium-sized (0.01 to 0.1%). This sequence joins TRBV2 and TRBJ1-1; tentative D call: TRBD1 (5 bases). Per the germline V gene, CDR1 is SNHLY and CDR2 is FYNNEI. V was trimmed by 4 bases and J by 6 bases, leaving 15 bases between them. The CDR3 spans 14 residues. CDR3 in DNA: TGTGCCAGCAGTGTGGAGGGGAGGCTCTCTGAAGCTTTCTTT. It encodes CASSVEGRLSEAFF.

This clone was observed a handful of times. This chain uses TRBV5-1 with TRBJ2-7; D is perhaps TRBD1 (6 bases). CDR1 SGHRS and CDR2 YFSETQ come from the germline V gene. The V end lost 4 bases, the J end lost 2 bases, and 10 bases lay between the germline ends. The CDR3 spans 13 residues. CDR3 nucleotides: TGCGCCAGCAGCCCTGGACAGACCTACGAGCAGTACTTC. It yields the protein CASSPGQTYEQYF.

This rearrangement joins TRBV20-1 to TRBJ1-6; D is unresolved. The V and J ends lost 0 bases and 0 bases respectively, with 9 bases between them. There are 16 residues in the CDR3. The V gene's germline CDR1 is DFQATT and CDR2 SNEGSKA (reference sequence). CDR3 coding DNA: TGCAGTGCTAGAGATGGGAGTGGCTCCTATAATTCACCCCTCCACTTT. Translating it yields CSARDGSGSYNSPLHF.

CDR3 nucleotide sequence: TGTGCCAGCAGTCGGAGGGGGACCGGGGAGCTGTTTTTT. This gives the protein CASSRRGTGELFF. V is TRBV28 and J is TRBJ2-2; D might be TRBD1 or TRBD2, each matching 6 bases. The germline gives CDR1 MDHEN, CDR2 SYDVKM. The CDR3 has 13 amino acids. The V end was cut by 5 bases, the J end by 5 bases, with 9 bases between.

This clone was seen at least ten times. Other DNA sequences in this sample translate to the same CDR3. The chain employs TRBV9 and TRBJ2-5, with D maybe TRBD2 (6 bases). Trimming left V 0 bases short and J 3 bases short, with 9 bases between. The CDR3 contains 14 residues. CDR1 SGDLS and CDR2 YYNGEE come from the germline V gene. CDR3 residues: CASSVELAEETQYF. In nucleotides, the CDR3 is TGTGCCAGCAGCGTAGAACTAGCTGAAGAGACCCAGTACTTC.

This chain connects TRBV28 to TRBJ1-5, with D perhaps TRBD1 (6 bases). The CDR3 length is 14 residues. The V gene's germline CDR1 is MDHEN and CDR2 SYDVKM. V was shortened by 4 bases and J by 7 bases, with 14 bases between the two germline ends. CDR3 sequence (DNA): TGTGCCAGCAGTTCGCACCAGGGGAGCCAGCCCCAGCATTTT. Protein product: CASSSHQGSQPQHF.

The chain links TRBV2 to TRBJ1-1; D is undetermined. Germline lookup yields CDR1 SNHLY and CDR2 FYNNEI. This CDR3 has 14 amino acids. V was trimmed by 5 bases and J by 2 bases, leaving 12 bases between them. The DNA of the CDR3 is TGTGCCAGCAGTTTCCGGCCACTAAACACTGAAGCTTTCTTT. Translation: CASSFRPLNTEAFF.

Details on this clone: The junction departs from the called germline gene at one end, perhaps through a read error. V is TRBV19 and J is TRBJ2-7; no reliable D call. The germline V gene has CDR1 LNHDA and CDR2 SQIVND (reference sequence). This CDR3 spans 13 amino acids. CDR3 nucleotides: TGTGCCAGTAGTACCAGGAGCTCCTACGATCAGTACTTC. It is translated as CASSTRSSYDQYF.

The rearrangement links TRBV30 to TRBJ2-7; TRBD1 agrees at 10 bases. The V segment lost 3 bases and the J segment 6 bases; nucleotides outside the gene matches: 17. The CDR3 contains 17 residues. CDR1 is GTSNPN, CDR2 SVGIG, per germline (reference sequence). The CDR3 DNA sequence: TGTGCCTGGAGAAAAGGGGGGACAGGGGTTTGGTGGGCCGAGCAGTACTTC. Amino acid sequence: CAWRKGGTGVWWAEQYF.

The V call is TRBV6-4, the J call TRBJ2-7; D remains ambiguous. CDR1 is MRHNA, CDR2 SNTAGT, per germline. The CDR3 runs 12 residues. Deletions cut 1 base from V and 7 bases from J, with 8 bases between. The CDR3 DNA is TGTGCCAGCAGTGACTTCCCAGGTGAGCAGTACGTC. It encodes CASSDFPGEQYV.

The gene calls are TRBV4-1 and TRBJ1-5; D uncertain. Per germline, CDR1 MGHRA and CDR2 YSYEKL. The V end lost 1 base, the J end lost 2 bases, and 6 bases lay between the germline ends. The CDR3 covers 14 residues. The CDR3 protein is CASSQAWGNQPQHF. The CDR3 coding sequence is TGCGCCAGCAGCCAAGCTTGGGGCAATCAGCCCCAGCATTTT.

This clone is judged medium-sized. The chain joins TRBV5-1 to TRBJ1-2, with D hard to call. Germline CDR1 reads SGHRS; CDR2 reads YFSETQ. Trimming left V 0 bases short and J 6 bases short, with 3 bases between. The CDR3 has 11 residues. CDR3 DNA sequence: TGCGCCAGCAGCTTGGGTAATGGCTACACCTTC. It translates to CASSLGNGYTF.

CDR3 sequence reads: CSARDLGESSYNEQFF. In nucleotides, the CDR3 is TGCAGTGCTAGAGATCTCGGCGAGAGCTCCTACAATGAGCAGTTCTTC. The rearrangement uses TRBV20-1 and TRBJ2-1, with D unclear. Germline CDR1 DFQATT, CDR2 SNEGSKA (reference sequence). There are 16 residues in the CDR3. The germline V and J ends were trimmed by 0 bases and 0 bases, with 12 bases remaining between them.

CDR3 in amino acids: CASSLDDLPQYEQYF. CDR3 sequence (DNA): TGTGCCAGCAGCTTAGATGACCTCCCCCAATACGAGCAGTACTTC. The V call is TRBV11-2, the J call TRBJ2-7; D not resolved. Germline V lookup: CDR1 SGHAT, CDR2 FQNNGV. V dropped 0 bases and J dropped 4 bases, with 13 bases sitting between them. The CDR3 length is 15 residues.

By sample fraction, this clone is medium-sized. This chain's CDR3 is CASSLGRGRGDTEAFF. CDR3 nucleotides: TGTGCCAGCAGCTTGGGACGGGGGCGCGGGGACACTGAAGCTTTCTTT. This chain joins TRBV7-9 and TRBJ1-1; TRBD1 might be the D (6 bases). Germline CDR1 and CDR2: SEHNR and FQNEAQ (reference sequence). This CDR3 is 16 amino acids long. Trimming stripped 3 bases from V and 3 bases from J, with 17 bases between.

This chain connects TRBV6-1 to TRBJ1-2; no clear D gene. Germline V gene lookup returns CDR1 MNHNS and CDR2 SASEGT. The CDR3 length is 11 residues. Trimming removed 7 bases at V and 7 bases at J, with 10 bases between. Here the CDR3 DNA reads TGTGCCAGCACGCCCTCTGGTGGCTACACCTTC. Encoded protein: CASTPSGGYTF.

The rearrangement joins TRBV11-1 to TRBJ2-3; 9 nucleotides match TRBD2. This CDR3 region has 15 residues. Germline loops: CDR1 SGHAT, CDR2 FQDESV (reference sequence). With 7 bases clipped from V and 2 bases from J, the junction kept 7 bases outside the gene matches. The CDR3 region has the DNA TGTGCCAGCATCTCTAGCGGGATTTCCACAGATACGCAGTATTTT. Amino acid sequence: CASISSGISTDTQYF.

This clone was counted only a few times. V gene TRBV11-3 combines with J gene TRBJ2-2; possibly TRBD1 for D (6 bases). This CDR3 is built from 14 residues. Trimming pared 5 bases from V and 7 bases from J, leaving 14 bases between. CDR1 SGHNT and CDR2 YENEEA come from the germline V gene. Written as DNA, the CDR3 is TGTGCCAGCAGCCTCAGGGGTAGGAACGGGGAGCTGTTTTTT. This translates into CASSLRGRNGELFF.

This clone has just a few counts. The chain links TRBV25-1 to TRBJ1-4, with unresolved D. The V gene's germline CDR1 is MGHDK and CDR2 SYGVNS. The V end was cut by 3 bases, the J end by 4 bases, with 9 bases between. This CDR3 comprises 14 residues. This CDR3 reads CASSDFADNEKLFF. CDR3 in DNA: TGTGCCAGCAGTGATTTTGCGGATAATGAAAAACTGTTTTTT.

Ten or more counts support this clone. Germline and junction disagree at one end, which may indicate a read error. The identical CDR3 is also encoded by other nucleotide sequences in the sample. The genes are TRBV27 and TRBJ1-2, with a possible D match to TRBD1 (6 bases). This CDR3 contains 13 residues. Germline V gene lookup returns CDR1 MNHEY and CDR2 SMNVEV (reference sequence). CDR3 amino acids: CASSLTGYRGCTF. The CDR3 DNA is TGTGCCAGCAGTCTAACAGGGTATAGGGGCTGCACCTTC.

This clone is judged medium-sized. Other DNA sequences within the sample encode an identical CDR3. V usage is TRBV20-1 and J usage is TRBJ1-5; TRBD1 aligns across 7 bases. The CDR3 runs 16 residues. Looked up from germline, CDR1 is DFQATT and CDR2 is SNEGSKA (reference sequence). Trimming took 3 bases from V and 1 from J; bases not matched to a gene: 9. The CDR3 coding sequence is TGCAGTGCTAGTCACCCGGGACAGTTAAGCAATCAGCCCCAGCATTTT. Translating gives CSASHPGQLSNQPQHF.

The V and J genes are TRBV6-1 and TRBJ1-6; 8 nucleotides match TRBD1. Germline lookup yields CDR1 MNHNS and CDR2 SASEGT. This CDR3 has 13 amino acids. V lost 4 bases to trimming and J lost 8 bases; unmatched junction nucleotides: 1. The CDR3 DNA reads TGTGCCAGCAGTGTACAGGGGGATTCACCCCTCCACTTT. It codes for CASSVQGDSPLHF.

This clone was found a few times. V usage is TRBV12-3 or TRBV12-4 and J usage is TRBJ1-2, with D perhaps TRBD1 (5 bases). V lost 2 bases and J lost 7, with 11 bases in between. CDR3 length equals 13 residues. Here the CDR3 reads CASSLQGFTGYTF. The CDR3, as DNA: TGTGCCAGCAGTTTACAGGGCTTCACTGGCTACACCTTC.

The rearrangement links TRBV7-9 to TRBJ2-7, with 7 bases identical to TRBD1. With V trimmed by 1 base and J by 7 bases, 7 bases remained unmatched. The CDR3 spans 14 residues. CDR1 SEHNR and CDR2 FQNEAQ come from the germline V gene (reference sequence). In DNA form, the CDR3 reads TGTGCCAGCAGCTTAGGGACAGGTCTTAGGGAGCAGTACTTC. It translates to CASSLGTGLREQYF.